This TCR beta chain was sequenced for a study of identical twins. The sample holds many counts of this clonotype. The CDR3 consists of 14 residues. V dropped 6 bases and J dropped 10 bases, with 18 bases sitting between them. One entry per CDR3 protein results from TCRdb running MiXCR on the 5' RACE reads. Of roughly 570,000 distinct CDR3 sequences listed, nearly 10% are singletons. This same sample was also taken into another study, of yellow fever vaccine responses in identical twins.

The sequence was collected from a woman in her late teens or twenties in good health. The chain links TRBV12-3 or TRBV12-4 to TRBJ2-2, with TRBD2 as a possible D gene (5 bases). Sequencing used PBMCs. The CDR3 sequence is CASRVGVPPLELFF. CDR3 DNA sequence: TGTGCCAGCAGGGTGGGAGTTCCTCCTCTGGAGCTGTTTTTT.